This T cell receptor (beta chain) was captured in a study of OX40 agonist ivuxolimab in advanced cancers. As concerns this clone: Its antigen remains unknown.

Study findings and constraints: Researchers did not determine the expanded peripheral T cells' antigen specificity.

Produced via immunoSEQ multiplex PCR; TCRdb's table is partial and in-frame only. The sample records roughly 17,000 clones, 80% to 90% being singletons. The receptor was derived from an adult with an advanced solid tumor such as melanoma, head and neck, liver or kidney cancer. Specimen: CD4+ or CD8+ T cells sorted from blood, collected in a trial of the OX40 agonist ivuxolimab.

In nucleotides, the CDR3 is TGCGCCAGCAGCGCGGGACTAGCCAAAAACATTCAGTACTTC. It specifies CASSAGLAKNIQYF. The chain recombines TRBV5-1 with TRBJ2-4, with D tentatively TRBD2 (6 bases). Germline V lookup: CDR1 SGHRS, CDR2 YFSETQ. V lost 4 bases and J lost 0, with 8 bases in between. The CDR3 runs 14 residues. Variable domain in full (rest from reference TRBV5-1 and TRBJ2-4): KAGVTQTPRYLIKTRGQQVTLSCSPISGHRSVSWYQQTPGQGLQFLFEYFSETQRNKGNFPGRFSGRQFSNSRSEMNVSTLELGDSALYLCASSAGLAKNIQYFGAGTRLSVL.